This record concerns one T cell receptor beta chain sequence. The clone's antigen remains unknown. Base qualities are not provided; no much larger clone lies one nucleotide away. The library was prepared using 5' RACE. Sequencing instrument: Illumina HiSeq 2000. A universal primer binding site was introduced by template switching, and a unique molecular identifier was present in the final cDNA, enabling accurate counting of TCR cDNA molecules. First-strand cDNA for TCR alpha and beta chains was synthesized from specific primers in the conserved constant-segment region. Each cDNA library was double barcoded, with a SMART-Mk sample barcode plus Illumina barcodes, to control for contamination. TruSeq adapter sequences and Illumina sample barcodes were added in two successive PCR steps. The TCR alpha and beta cDNA libraries were sequenced on the Illumina HiSeq platform using custom primers. In the authors' own workflow: Unique molecular identifiers were extracted from raw reads with MiGEC, and CDR3 positions were determined with MiXCR. Recombination models were inferred per individual with the repgenHMM and IGoR tools using an EM algorithm. Shared clonotypes were analyzed with the tcR package in R, and sharing was normalized by the product of cloneset sizes. Out-of-frame nonproductive sequences were analyzed to study raw recombination free of thymic and clonal selection effects. TCRdb redid the processing of the public reads, applying fastp at Q25 and MiXCR, and retained in-frame beta chains. All rows with the same CDR3 protein become a single entry with the most common DNA and genes. These V and J calls originate from TCRdb's pipeline instead of the authors' own analysis. The sample records 240,000 or so distinct CDR3 sequences, roughly 7% of which are singletons. The top ten clones comprise 3.5% to 4% of the sample.

As encoded in the germline V gene (reference sequence), CDR1 is LGHDT while CDR2 is YNNKEL. At the junction V is shortened by 1 base and J by 4 bases; bases outside the gene matches: 7. The CDR3 goes from the cysteine to the phenylalanine over 16 residues. The kept DNA is CDR3 alone, 48 bases in frame from the first base. Every donor was a healthy Caucasian. The twin cohort comprised three pairs of female monozygotic twins, all aged roughly 18 to 30 years. Miltenyi CD45RO+ enrichment and human naive T-cell isolation kits were used to isolate memory (CD45RO+) and naive T cells from PBMC. This sample stems from a study of identical twins (TCRdb year 2016). With regard to the full study: TCR alpha and beta repertoires from monozygotic twins, unrelated adults of various ages and cord blood were deep-sequenced to test whether fetal clonotypes persist. To rule out contamination, the twin experiments were replicated at different times with different library preparation protocols. General study outcomes and caveats: A weaker excess of twin sharing was found in beta out-of-frame sequences because the signal-to-noise ratio was lowered by fewer shared sequences. Abundant cord blood beta clonotypes had fewer insertions, young adult naive repertoires showed a similar but weaker trend, and memory repertoires showed no such trend. Compared with coincidental sharing between unrelated individuals, out-of-frame TCR alpha sequences shared between twins showed an excess of sequences with low generation probability. Because the same donors could not be followed over many years, the conclusions relied on cross-sectional statistical analysis. Recombination models systematically underestimated out-of-frame TCR alpha sharing in monozygotic twins but agreed with sharing between unrelated individuals. Zero-insertion analyses could be partly confounded by invariant T cells such as MAIT and iNKT, though diverse VJ usage argued against such confounding for most clonotypes.

These data were also reused for a study on yellow fever vaccine responses in identical twins. As the second publication notes: The T cell response to vaccination in identical twins was reported by the authors to appear partly convergent and partly personalized. The study precisely tracked vaccine-responding T cell clones in identical twins.

The sequencing sample was made of memory (CD45RO+) T cells sorted from blood. The cell subset or site label of this sample denotes: CD45RO+ enriched T cells. This sequence originates from a woman under 30 in good health. This receptor chain uses TRBV3-1 and TRBJ2-7, with 10 junctional bases fitting TRBD2. The CDR3 here reads CASSQASGGRWYEQYF. The sequence in DNA is TGTGCCAGCAGCCAAGCTAGCGGGGGACGCTGGTACGAGCAGTACTTC.